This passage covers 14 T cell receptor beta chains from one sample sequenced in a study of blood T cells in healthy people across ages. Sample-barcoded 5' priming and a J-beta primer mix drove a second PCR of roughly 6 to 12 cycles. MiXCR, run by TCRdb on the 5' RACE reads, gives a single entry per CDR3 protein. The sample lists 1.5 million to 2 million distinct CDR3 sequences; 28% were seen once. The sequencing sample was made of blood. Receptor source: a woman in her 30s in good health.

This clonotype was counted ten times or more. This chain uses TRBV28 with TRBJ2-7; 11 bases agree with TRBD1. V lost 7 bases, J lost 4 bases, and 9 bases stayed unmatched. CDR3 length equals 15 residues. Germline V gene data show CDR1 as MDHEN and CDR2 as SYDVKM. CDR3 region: CASTVDGTGGYEQYF. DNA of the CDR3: TGTGCCAGCACCGTTGATGGGACAGGGGGTTACGAGCAGTACTTC.

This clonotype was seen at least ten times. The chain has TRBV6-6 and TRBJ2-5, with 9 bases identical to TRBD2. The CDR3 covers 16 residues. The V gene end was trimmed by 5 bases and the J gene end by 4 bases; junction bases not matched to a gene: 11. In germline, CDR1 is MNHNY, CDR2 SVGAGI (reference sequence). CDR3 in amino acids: CASSPPGGGARETQYF. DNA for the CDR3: TGTGCCAGCAGTCCCCCTGGCGGGGGGGCACGAGAGACCCAGTACTTC.

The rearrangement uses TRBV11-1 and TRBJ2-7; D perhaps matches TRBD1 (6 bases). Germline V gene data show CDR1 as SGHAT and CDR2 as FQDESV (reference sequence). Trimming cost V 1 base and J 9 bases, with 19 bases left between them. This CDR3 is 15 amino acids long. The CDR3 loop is CASSLEGGDWDGQYF. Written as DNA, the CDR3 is TGTGCCAGCAGCTTAGAAGGGGGTGATTGGGACGGGCAGTACTTC.

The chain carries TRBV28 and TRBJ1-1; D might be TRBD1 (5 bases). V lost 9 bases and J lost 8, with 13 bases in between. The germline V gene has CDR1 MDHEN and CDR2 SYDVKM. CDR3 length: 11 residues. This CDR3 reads CASKGRPEAFF. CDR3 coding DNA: TGTGCCAGTAAGGGGAGGCCCGAAGCTTTCTTT.

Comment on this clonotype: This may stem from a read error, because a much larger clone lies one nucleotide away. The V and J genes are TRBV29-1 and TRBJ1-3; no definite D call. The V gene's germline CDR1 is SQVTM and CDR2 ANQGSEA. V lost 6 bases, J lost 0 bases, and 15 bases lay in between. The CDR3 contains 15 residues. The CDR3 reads CSVSEQPFSGNTIYF. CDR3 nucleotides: TGCAGCGTGTCAGAACAGCCTTTCTCTGGAAACACCATATATTTT. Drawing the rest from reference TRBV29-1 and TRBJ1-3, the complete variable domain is SAVISQKPSRDICQRGTSLTIQCQVDSQVTMMFWYRQQPGQSLTLIATANQGSEATYESGFVIDKFPISRPNLTFSTLTVSNMSPEDSSIYLCSVSEQPFSGNTIYFGEGSWLTVV.

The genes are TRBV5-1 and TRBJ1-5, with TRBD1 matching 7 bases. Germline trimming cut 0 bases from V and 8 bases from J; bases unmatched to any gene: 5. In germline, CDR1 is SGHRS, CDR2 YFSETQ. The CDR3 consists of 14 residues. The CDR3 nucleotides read TGCGCCAGCAGCTTGGAGGGGGCAGGGGAGCCCCAGCATTTT. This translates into CASSLEGAGEPQHF.

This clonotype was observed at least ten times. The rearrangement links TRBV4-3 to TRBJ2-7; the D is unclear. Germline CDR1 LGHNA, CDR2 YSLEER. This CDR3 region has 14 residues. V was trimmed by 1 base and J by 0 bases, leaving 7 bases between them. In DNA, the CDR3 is TGCGCCAGCAGCCAAGGGATAGGCTCCTACGAGCAGTACTTC. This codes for CASSQGIGSYEQYF.

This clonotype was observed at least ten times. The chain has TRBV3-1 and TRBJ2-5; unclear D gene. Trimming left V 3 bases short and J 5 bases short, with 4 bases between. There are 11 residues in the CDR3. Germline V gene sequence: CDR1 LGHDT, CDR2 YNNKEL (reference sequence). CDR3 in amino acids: CASSQGETQYF. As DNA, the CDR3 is TGTGCCAGCAGCCAGGGGGAGACCCAGTACTTC.

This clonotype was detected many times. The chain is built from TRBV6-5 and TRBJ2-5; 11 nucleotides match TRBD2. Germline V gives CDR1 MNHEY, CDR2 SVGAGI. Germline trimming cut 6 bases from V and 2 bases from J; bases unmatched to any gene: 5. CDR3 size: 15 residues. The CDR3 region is CASSLLAGEQETQYF. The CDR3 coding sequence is TGTGCCAGCAGCCTACTAGCGGGAGAGCAAGAGACCCAGTACTTC.

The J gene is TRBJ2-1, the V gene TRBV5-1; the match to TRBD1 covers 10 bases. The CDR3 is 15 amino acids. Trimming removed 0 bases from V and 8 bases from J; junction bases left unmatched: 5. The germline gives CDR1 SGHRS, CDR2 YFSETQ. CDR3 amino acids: CASSLEGQGYDEQFF. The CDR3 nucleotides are TGCGCCAGCAGCTTGGAGGGACAGGGGTACGATGAGCAGTTCTTC.

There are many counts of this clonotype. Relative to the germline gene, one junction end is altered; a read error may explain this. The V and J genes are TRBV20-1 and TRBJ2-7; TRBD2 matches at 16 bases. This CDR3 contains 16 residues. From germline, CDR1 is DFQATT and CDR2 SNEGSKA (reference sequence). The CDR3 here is CSARGTSGRATYEQYF. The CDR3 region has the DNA TGCAGTGCCAGAGGGACTAGCGGGAGGGCGACCTACGAGCAGTACTTC.

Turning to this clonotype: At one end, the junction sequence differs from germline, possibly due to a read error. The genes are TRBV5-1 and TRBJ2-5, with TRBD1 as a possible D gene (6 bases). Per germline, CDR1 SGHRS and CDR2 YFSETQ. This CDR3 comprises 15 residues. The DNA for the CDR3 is TGCGCCAGCAGCTTGGCCACACAGGGAAGAGAGACCCAGGACTTC. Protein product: CASSLATQGRETQDF.

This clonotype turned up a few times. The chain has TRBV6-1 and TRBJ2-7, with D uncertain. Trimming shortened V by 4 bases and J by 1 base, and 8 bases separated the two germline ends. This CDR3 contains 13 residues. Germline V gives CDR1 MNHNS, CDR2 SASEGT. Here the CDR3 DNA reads TGTGCCAGCAGTGCGTCAGTTTCCTACGAGCAGTACTTC. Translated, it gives CASSASVSYEQYF.

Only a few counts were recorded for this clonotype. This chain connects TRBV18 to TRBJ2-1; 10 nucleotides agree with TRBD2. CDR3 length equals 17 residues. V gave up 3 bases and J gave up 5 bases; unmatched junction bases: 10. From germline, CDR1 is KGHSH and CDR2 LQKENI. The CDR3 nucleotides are TGTGCCAGCTCACCTACCCTACTAGCGGGACCCAACAATGAGCAGTTCTTC. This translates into CASSPTLLAGPNNEQFF. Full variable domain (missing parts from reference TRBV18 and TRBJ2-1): NAGVMQNPRHLVRRRGQEARLRCSPMKGHSHVYWYRQLPEEGLKFMVYLQKENIIDESGMPKERFSAEFPKEGPSILRIQQVVRGDSAAYFCASSPTLLAGPNNEQFFGPGTRLTVL.